This T cell receptor beta chain was observed in a study of T cells in localized non-small cell lung cancer. General study findings and limits: Maximal T cell clonality occurred in uninvolved adjacent lung, with tumor ranking below it. Because sequencing included only one region (of the tumor), heterogeneity remains possible. Longer overall survival associated with higher blood T cell density; shorter survival with higher adjacent-lung clonality. Within adjacent lung there appeared a median around 57 of the top 100 tumor clones.

Note on this clone: Its antigen remains unidentified.

This CDR3 has 14 amino acids. Germline V gives CDR1 MNHNS, CDR2 SASEGT. With 11 bases clipped from V and 4 bases from J, the junction kept 13 bases outside the gene matches. Here immunoSEQ multiplex PCR was the method, and the copy in TCRdb shows in-frame clones only, minus some. Altogether about 30,000 clones are present, about 91% being singletons, with the ten largest covering under 6%. J is TRBJ1-1 and V is TRBV6-1; 7 bases are shared with TRBD1. The sequenced sample was PBMCs, obtained before any cancer treatment. The sequence was obtained from a man aged 35 to 69 with stage II lung adenocarcinoma. The DNA of the CDR3 is TGTGCCGGAAGGACAGGTTGGGGCGGCACTGAAGCTTTCTTT. Encoded protein: CAGRTGWGGTEAFF.